The 6 T cell receptor beta chains reported below all come from one sample, sequenced in a study of radiation and T cells in renal cell carcinoma. Time point denoted: blood 4 weeks post-SBRT, at nephrectomy. The treatment: 15 Gy SBRT to primary tumor, nephrectomy 4 weeks later. Sequenced by immunoSEQ multiplex PCR; TCRdb stores in-frame clones only, minus some. The repertoire holds about 86,000 clones, with roughly 80% as singletons. The specimen was blood, collected from a patient whose treatment included radiotherapy and nephrectomy. The receptors were gathered from a man aged 50 or older with renal cell carcinoma.

The chain recombines TRBV4-1 with TRBJ2-3; D may be TRBD2 (6 bases). V gave up 2 bases and J gave up 3 bases, with 12 bases separating them. Germline CDR1 MGHRA, CDR2 YSYEKL. CDR3 length equals 15 residues. The CDR3 reads CASSQISGTTDTQYF. The CDR3 coding sequence is TGCGCCAGCAGCCAAATCTCGGGGACTACAGATACGCAGTATTTT.

This clone has a handful of counts. This chain connects TRBV6-6 to TRBJ1-5; TRBD1 is a possible D gene (6 bases). The CDR3 loop spans 13 amino acids. V gave up 5 bases and J gave up 4 bases, with 9 bases separating them. The germline gives CDR1 MNHNY, CDR2 SVGAGI (reference sequence). CDR3 amino acids: CASSPQGNQPQHF. The CDR3, as DNA: TGTGCCAGCAGTCCGCAGGGGAATCAGCCCCAGCATTTT.

V gene TRBV2 combines with J gene TRBJ2-1; D is ambiguous. V gave up 2 bases and J gave up 4 bases, with 6 bases separating them. Germline V CDR1 and CDR2: SNHLY, FYNNEI. The CDR3 length is 13 residues. The CDR3 sequence is CASSEPQYNEQFF. The CDR3 coding sequence is TGTGCCAGCAGTGAACCACAGTACAATGAGCAGTTCTTC.

The chain carries TRBV2 and TRBJ1-4; TRBD1 is a possible D gene (5 bases). The V gene lost 8 bases and the J gene lost 7 bases, with 14 bases spanning the gap. CDR1 and CDR2 from the germline V gene are SNHLY and FYNNEI. This CDR3 is 13 amino acids long. CDR3 in DNA: TGTGCCAGCTTAGTCGGGGGGGGTGAAAAACTGTTTTTT. This gives the protein CASLVGGGEKLFF. The variable domain in full, completed from reference TRBV2 and TRBJ1-4, reads EPEVTQTPSHQVTQMGQEVILRCVPISNHLYFYWYRQILGQKVEFLVSFYNNEISEKSEIFDDQFSVERPDGSNFTLKIRSTKLEDSAMYFCASLVGGGEKLFFGSGTQLSVL.

The chain is built from TRBV28 and TRBJ2-2; D is tentatively TRBD1 or TRBD2 (5 bases each). The V gene lost 3 bases and the J gene lost 4 bases, with 12 bases spanning the gap. The germline CDR1 and CDR2 sequences are MDHEN and SYDVKM. CDR3 length: 15 amino acids. The CDR3 loop is CASSFGGLVTGELFF. The CDR3 DNA sequence: TGTGCCAGCAGTTTTGGGGGATTGGTCACCGGGGAGCTGTTTTTT.

V is TRBV30 and J is TRBJ1-2; perhaps TRBD1 as D (6 bases). Looked up from germline, CDR1 is GTSNPN and CDR2 is SVGIG (reference sequence). The CDR3 is 12 residues long. V was trimmed by 3 bases and J by 8 bases, leaving 13 bases between them. CDR3 nucleotides: TGTGCCTGGAGGATGGGGACATACGGCTACACCTTC. This translates into CAWRMGTYGYTF.